These T cell receptor beta chains were read from a single sample in a study of blood T cell repertoires in COVID-19. Sequencing was performed with immunoSEQ multiplex PCR; in TCRdb, only in-frame clones are kept and a portion is missing. The sample includes around 180,000 clones, approximately 80% of them seen just once. The specimen was peripheral blood. These receptors all stem from a human donor in a cohort sampled during active COVID-19. Each CDR3 is given with its conserved first and last residue. A D gene is named only where the DNA matches it firmly. Only part of the rows carry a size: once, few, many, or a class if the clone is expanded.

CDR3nt: TGTGCCAGCAGCCGACAGGGGATAAAGTATGGCTACACCTTC
CDR3aa: CASSRQGIKYGYTF
v_gene: TRBV6-5
abundance: once
j_gene: TRBJ1-2
d_gene: TRBD1

CDR3nt: TGTGCCAGCAGCCTTTGGACTAGCGGAACCTACAATGAGCAGTTCTTC
CDR3aa: CASSLWTSGTYNEQFF
v_gene: TRBV7-6
abundance: NA
j_gene: TRBJ2-1
d_gene: TRBD2

CDR3nt: TGTGCCAGCAGCCCGGGACTAGCGGGGGGGCATAGCACAGATACGCAGTATTTT
CDR3aa: CASSPGLAGGHSTDTQYF
v_gene: TRBV3-1/TRBV3-2
abundance: few
j_gene: TRBJ2-3
d_gene: TRBD2

CDR3nt: TGTGCCAGCTCACCCTGGGCGGACCGGGGTCAGCCCCAGCATTTT
CDR3aa: CASSPWADRGQPQHF
v_gene: TRBV18
abundance: NA
j_gene: TRBJ1-5
d_gene: NA

CDR3nt: TGCGCCAGCAGCTGGGACAGGGGGGTTTACGAGCAGTACTTC
CDR3aa: CASSWDRGVYEQYF
v_gene: TRBV5-1
abundance: NA
j_gene: TRBJ2-7
d_gene: TRBD1

CDR3nt: TGTGCCAGCAGCGCCAGTGGAAACACCATATATTTT
CDR3aa: CASSASGNTIYF
v_gene: TRBV9
abundance: NA
j_gene: TRBJ1-3
d_gene: NA

CDR3nt: TGTGCCAGCAGCCCAACACTAGCGGGGGAAGATACGCAGTATTTT
CDR3aa: CASSPTLAGEDTQYF
v_gene: TRBV7-7
abundance: NA
j_gene: TRBJ2-3
d_gene: TRBD2

CDR3nt: TGTGCCAGCACCCCGGGACAGGGGTCCGAGCAGTACTTC
CDR3aa: CASTPGQGSEQYF
v_gene: TRBV2
abundance: once
j_gene: TRBJ2-7
d_gene: TRBD1

CDR3nt: TGTGCCAGCAGTTTAGTGGGGAGAGAAGCTTTCTTT
CDR3aa: CASSLVGREAFF
v_gene: TRBV12-3/TRBV12-4
abundance: NA
j_gene: TRBJ1-1
d_gene: NA

CDR3nt: TGTGCCAGCACTAAGGGAGGGCTTTATGGCTACACCTTC
CDR3aa: CASTKGGLYGYTF
v_gene: TRBV6-6
abundance: once
j_gene: TRBJ1-2
d_gene: NA

CDR3nt: TGCGCCAGCAGGACGGTTACAGTCACTGAAGCTTTCTTT
CDR3aa: CASRTVTVTEAFF
v_gene: TRBV5-1
abundance: NA
j_gene: TRBJ1-1
d_gene: NA

CDR3nt: TGTGCCAGCAGTGAAGATCAGGCCATGCGATCACCTGAAGCTTTCTTT
CDR3aa: CASSEDQAMRSPEAFF
v_gene: TRBV2
abundance: NA
j_gene: TRBJ1-1
d_gene: NA

CDR3nt: TGCGCCAGCAGCTTCGGGGGGCAGGCTCGGGGCGAGCAGTACTTC
CDR3aa: CASSFGGQARGEQYF
v_gene: TRBV5-1
abundance: few
j_gene: TRBJ2-7
d_gene: NA

CDR3nt: TGTGCCAGCAGCTTGGCTCGGGGAGCTAGCACAGATACGCAGTATTTT
CDR3aa: CASSLARGASTDTQYF
v_gene: TRBV5-4
abundance: NA
j_gene: TRBJ2-3
d_gene: NA

CDR3nt: TGTGCCAGCTCACCGGCTCAGGGGGCCTATAATTCACCCCTCCACTTT
CDR3aa: CASSPAQGAYNSPLHF
v_gene: TRBV18
abundance: NA
j_gene: TRBJ1-6
d_gene: TRBD1

CDR3nt: TGTGCCAGCAGTGAAACAGGGAGGGGAACTGAAGCTTTCTTT
CDR3aa: CASSETGRGTEAFF
v_gene: TRBV25-1
abundance: NA
j_gene: TRBJ1-1
d_gene: NA

CDR3nt: TGCAGCGTTGGAGTGAGCACTGAAGCTTTCTTT
CDR3aa: CSVGVSTEAFF
v_gene: TRBV29-1
abundance: NA
j_gene: TRBJ1-1
d_gene: NA

CDR3nt: TGTGCCAGCAGTACGGACAGGGCAGGGAATCAGCCCCAGCATTTT
CDR3aa: CASSTDRAGNQPQHF
v_gene: TRBV2
abundance: NA
j_gene: TRBJ1-5
d_gene: TRBD1

CDR3nt: TGTGCCACCAGTGAAGTAACACCTGACACCGGGGAGCTGTTTTTT
CDR3aa: CATSEVTPDTGELFF
v_gene: TRBV24-1
abundance: NA
j_gene: TRBJ2-2
d_gene: NA

CDR3nt: TGTGCCAGCAGCTTGGGGCGGGGGCAAGAGACCCAGTACTTC
CDR3aa: CASSLGRGQETQYF
v_gene: TRBV5-4
abundance: NA
j_gene: TRBJ2-5
d_gene: TRBD2